Included here is one T cell receptor beta chain sequence, with context. Its antigen is unknown. This specimen belongs to a study of vaccination and CD4 T cells after COVID-19. Across the study: Post-vaccine sampling followed dose two by a median roughly 74 days (range 14 to 241). Researchers treated cells with overlapping spike peptides taken from SARS-CoV-2, HCoV-NL63, HCoV-OC43 and HCoV-229E.

Researchers used the Oncomine TCR Beta short-read assay to sequence DNA from cultured CD4+ T cells. TCRdb independently ran MiXCR on the PCR reads; one entry per CDR3 protein. Seen here are about 19,000 distinct CDR3 sequences, about 60% observed once, and the top ten hold roughly 8.3%. V lost 1 base and J 0 bases, leaving 10 bases between the germline ends. This CDR3 region has 16 residues. The V gene's germline CDR1 is MNHEY and CDR2 SMNVEV (reference sequence). Regarding treatment: roughly 10-day PBMC culture with coronavirus spike peptide pools or control peptides (ViraFEST assay). Once peptide pools had expanded antigen-specific T cells, ViraFEST sequenced TCRs. After being plated at under 2.5 million per well, PBMCs were cultured with about 9.1 IU/ml IL-2 and about 10 ug/ml peptide pools.

V is TRBV27 and J is TRBJ2-1; D is tentatively TRBD1 or TRBD2 (6 bases each). The clonotype originates from a human donor who had recovered from COVID-19. The sequencing sample was made of CD4+ T cells from blood, cultured in vitro. CDR3 sequence (DNA): TGTGCCAGCAGTTTATATACGGGGGCCTCCTACAATGAGCAGTTCTTC. This translates into CASSLYTGASYNEQFF.